This section outlines one T cell receptor beta chain sequence together with its context. V was pared by 8 bases and J by 1 base, with 11 bases between. CDR1 is MRHNA, CDR2 SNTAGT, per germline. The CDR3 has 14 residues. These data belong to a study of blood T cell repertoires in COVID-19. Overall study: Samples representing acute and convalescent COVID-19 were sourced from the United States, Italy and Spain. T cells, B-cell-depleted T cells, or PBMCs provided the cDNA or gDNA that served as material.

In the original workflow: Nucleated cell counts were estimated from reference gene primer amplification. Profiling relied on immunoSEQ multiplex PCR, and the TCRdb table lists in-frame clones only, not all of them. That table is the source of V, J and clone size, and D and trimming were worked out from the DNA. The repertoire consists of about 59,000 clones, with less than 85% occurring once and the leading ten covering approximately 13%. The chain recombines TRBV6-4 with TRBJ2-2; TRBD2 is a possible D gene (6 bases). The clonotype originates from a woman between 65 and 79 years old with acute or convalescent COVID-19. Sequencing was done on a sample of peripheral blood. DNA for the CDR3: TGTGCCAGCGGGACGGGGGAGAACACCGGGGAGCTGTTTTTT. Protein: CASGTGENTGELFF.